The present T cell receptor beta chain was sequenced within a study of blood T cell repertoires in COVID-19. Study information: Acute-phase and convalescent COVID-19 samples originated in the United States, Italy and Spain. Nucleic acid was either cDNA or gDNA, and it came from T cells, B-cell-depleted T cells, or PBMCs.

This CDR3 is built from 16 residues. Germline lookup yields CDR1 SGHNT and CDR2 YENEEA. The V and J ends lost 1 base and 8 bases, in that order; junction bases with no gene match: 7. In the original workflow: Estimation of nucleated cell counts was performed using reference gene primer amplification. Produced via immunoSEQ multiplex PCR; TCRdb's table is partial and in-frame only. The DNA gave D and trimming, while V, J and clone size come from that table. The table lists about 220,000 clones, 75% to 85% of them singletons, with about 2.1% in the top ten. The specimen was peripheral blood. The TCR sequence derives from a man in his forties who had recovered from COVID-19. The V and J genes are TRBV11-3 and TRBJ2-1; the match to TRBD2 covers 11 bases. The CDR3 DNA sequence: TGTGCCAGCAGCTTAGGACTAGCGGGAAAGTTGGATGAGCAGTTCTTC. Amino acid sequence: CASSLGLAGKLDEQFF.